This passage covers 25 T cell receptor beta chains from one sample sequenced in a study of beta chain features in type 1 diabetes. cDNA synthesis used the whole RNA isolate, giving expressed TCRB sequences. The protocol was immunoSEQ multiplex PCR, while the TCRdb copy is restricted to in-frame clones and leaves out a portion. The data show over 500,000 clones, with around 15% seen just once and more than 0.08% held by the top ten. Sequenced input: naive CD4+ T cells from blood. The receptors derive from a man between 18 and 35 years old in good health.

This clone showed up just a few times. The rearrangement links TRBV19 to TRBJ1-1; no clear D gene. The V gene's germline CDR1 is LNHDA and CDR2 SQIVND (reference sequence). Trimming stripped 3 bases from V and 1 base from J, with 6 bases between. This CDR3 comprises 13 residues. The chain's CDR3 is CASSMSGNTEAFF. For the CDR3, the DNA is TGTGCCAGTAGTATGTCGGGGAACACTGAAGCTTTCTTT.

This clone was detected only a few times. The chain carries TRBV7-2 and TRBJ2-5; TRBD2 matches at 8 bases. The J call may be faulty, since TRBJ2-7 better matches the DNA end. In germline, CDR1 is SGHTA, CDR2 FQGNSA. There are 17 residues in the CDR3. CDR3 amino acids: CASSSGLAQIMSHEQYF. CDR3 DNA: TGTGCCAGCAGCAGTGGACTAGCCCAAATTATGAGCCACGAGCAGTACTTC.

This chain uses TRBV15 with TRBJ2-5; D gene ambiguous. Trimming stripped 0 bases from V and 3 bases from J, with 8 bases between. The CDR3 runs to 14 residues. From germline, CDR1 is LNHNV and CDR2 YYDKDF (reference sequence). DNA for the CDR3: TGTGCCACCAGCAGAGATCTCATTGAAGAGACCCAGTACTTC. Amino acid sequence: CATSRDLIEETQYF.

The chain has TRBV6-6 and TRBJ2-3; D assignment may be TRBD1 or TRBD2 (5 bases each). The V end was cut by 5 bases, the J end by 4 bases, with 16 bases between. Germline V gene sequence: CDR1 MNHNY, CDR2 SVGAGI (reference sequence). There are 15 residues in the CDR3. The CDR3 sequence: CASSIRGEGADTQYF. The DNA of the CDR3 is TGTGCCAGCAGTATAAGGGGAGAAGGGGCAGATACGCAGTATTTT.

The table lists this clone with a few counts. This chain connects TRBV7-9 to TRBJ2-1; D remains unclear. CDR3 size: 12 residues. Trimming took 5 bases from V and 2 from J, leaving 4 bases between them. Germline assignment: CDR1 SEHNR and CDR2 FQNEAQ (reference sequence). The chain's CDR3 is CASSETYNEQFF. The CDR3 nucleotides are TGTGCCAGCAGCGAGACCTACAATGAGCAGTTCTTC. The variable domain in full, completed from reference TRBV7-9 and TRBJ2-1, reads DTGVSQNPRHKITKRGQNVTFRCDPISEHNRLYWYRQTLGQGPEFLTYFQNEAQLEKSRLLSDRFSAERPKGSFSTLEIQRTEQGDSAMYLCASSETYNEQFFGPGTRLTVL.

This chain connects TRBV5-4 to TRBJ2-7; TRBD2 might be the D (6 bases). Trimming took 5 bases from V and 4 from J, leaving 19 bases between them. The V gene's germline CDR1 is SGHNT and CDR2 YYREEE (reference sequence). This CDR3 spans 15 amino acids. The CDR3 sequence is CASSSVGGDKYEQYF. Here the CDR3 DNA reads TGTGCCAGCAGTTCGGTTGGAGGGGATAAGTACGAGCAGTACTTC. Supplemented by reference TRBV5-4 and TRBJ2-7, the full variable domain reads ETGVTQSPTHLIKTRGQQVTLRCSSQSGHNTVSWYQQALGQGPQFIFQYYREEENGRGNFPPRFSGLQFPNYSSELNVNALELDDSALYLCASSSVGGDKYEQYFGPGTRLTVT.

V and J are TRBV18 and TRBJ2-1; 11 positions agree with TRBD2. The V gene end was trimmed by 2 bases and the J gene end by 7 bases; junction bases not matched to a gene: 4. The CDR3 is 15 amino acids. Germline CDR1 and CDR2: KGHSH and LQKENI. CDR3 residues: CASSPGTSGRNEQFF. In DNA form, the CDR3 reads TGTGCCAGCTCACCAGGGACTAGCGGAAGAAATGAGCAGTTCTTC.

V gene TRBV9 combines with J gene TRBJ1-1; TRBD1 aligns across 7 bases. The CDR3 has 13 residues. The trim removed 4 bases at V and 4 bases at J, leaving 4 bases unmatched. Germline CDR1 reads SGDLS; CDR2 reads YYNGEE. The CDR3 DNA reads as TGTGCCAGCAGCTCCAGACAGGGCACTGAAGCTTTCTTT. Protein product: CASSSRQGTEAFF.

V and J are TRBV11-1 and TRBJ2-6; D unresolved. Germline CDR1 reads SGHAT; CDR2 reads FQDESV (reference sequence). V dropped 2 bases and J dropped 0 bases, with 5 bases sitting between them. The CDR3 has 15 residues. Written as DNA, the CDR3 is TGTGCCAGCAGCTTACAGAGCTCTGGGGCCAACGTCCTGACTTTC. Protein: CASSLQSSGANVLTF. Together with reference TRBV11-1 and TRBJ2-6, the CDR3 gives the full variable domain: EAEVAQSPRYKITEKSQAVAFWCDPISGHATLYWYRQILGQGPELLVQFQDESVVDDSQLPKDRFSAERLKGVDSTLKIQPAELGDSAMYLCASSLQSSGANVLTFGAGSRLTVL.

In this sample, this clone turned up a few times. This sequence joins TRBV19 and TRBJ2-7; D unclear. CDR3 length: 15 amino acids. Germline assignment: CDR1 LNHDA and CDR2 SQIVND (reference sequence). Deletions cut 5 bases from V and 1 base from J, with 15 bases between. CDR3 sequence reads: CASSWEPSPSYEQYF. The CDR3 region has the DNA TGTGCCAGTAGTTGGGAACCTTCCCCTTCCTACGAGCAGTACTTC.

In this sample, this clone turned up a few times. Other DNA variants within this sample encode the same CDR3. The rearrangement uses TRBV18 and TRBJ2-5; D may be TRBD1 or TRBD2 (5 bases each). V lost 11 bases, J lost 5 bases, and 15 bases lay in between. The CDR3 contains 12 residues. The germline V gene has CDR1 KGHSH and CDR2 LQKENI. This chain's CDR3 is CAGRGRGETQYF. DNA for the CDR3: TGTGCCGGCCGGGGCCGGGGCGAGACCCAGTACTTC.

This CDR3 reads CASSLDSPSTDTQYF. In nucleotides, the CDR3 is TGTGCCAGCAGCTTAGACTCACCTAGCACAGATACGCAGTATTTT. The J gene is TRBJ2-3, the V gene TRBV7-9; D is ambiguous. V lost 1 base, J lost 0 bases, and 8 bases lay in between. This CDR3 is built from 15 residues. The germline CDR1 and CDR2 sequences are SEHNR and FQNEAQ (reference sequence).

With regard to this clone: Other DNA sequences in this specimen translate into the identical CDR3. The genes are TRBV4-2 and TRBJ2-3; the D is unclear. V was clipped by 0 bases and J by 6 bases, with 4 bases between them. This CDR3 has 12 residues. Germline-derived CDR1 and CDR2 are LGHNA and YNFKEQ. The CDR3 reads CASSQDRDTQYF. The CDR3 nucleotides read TGTGCCAGCAGCCAAGATAGGGATACGCAGTATTTT.

This clone appeared a few times. For the CDR3, the DNA is TGTGCCAGCAGCTATACTAGCGGGGGGAGAGAAAACATTCAGTACTTC. This translates into CASSYTSGGRENIQYF. The rearrangement uses TRBV5-4 and TRBJ2-4; 12 bases line up with TRBD2. The CDR3 extends over 16 amino acids. Unmatched junction bases numbered 6, after V lost 3 bases and J lost 5 bases. Germline CDR1 and CDR2: SGHNT and YYREEE (reference sequence).

The genes are TRBV29-1 and TRBJ2-5; D not certain. The CDR3 extends over 14 amino acids. The germline V and J ends were trimmed by 2 bases and 5 bases, with 15 bases remaining between them. Germline values: CDR1 SQVTM, CDR2 ANQGSEA. CDR3 residues: CSVELDKGAETQYF. CDR3 DNA: TGCAGCGTTGAATTGGATAAGGGCGCGGAGACCCAGTACTTC.

This clone was counted between two and nine times. The CDR3 DNA reads TGCGCCAGCAAGACTAGCGGGAGCTACAATGAGCAGTTCTTC. It codes for CASKTSGSYNEQFF. This chain joins TRBV5-1 and TRBJ2-1; 12 bases agree with TRBD2. CDR1 is SGHRS and CDR2 is YFSETQ in the germline V gene. The V segment lost 6 bases and the J segment 3 bases; nucleotides outside the gene matches: 1. This CDR3 contains 14 residues.

This clone was detected ten times or more. The V and J genes are TRBV7-2 and TRBJ2-7; D ambiguous. The germline V gene encodes CDR1 SGHTA and CDR2 FQGNSA. V lost 5 bases, J lost 6 bases, and 8 bases lay in between. The CDR3 is made up of 11 amino acids. The CDR3 loop reads CASSPRSEQYF. Written as DNA, the CDR3 is TGTGCCAGCAGCCCGAGGTCCGAGCAGTACTTC.

This clone was seen just once. The V gene is TRBV19, the J gene TRBJ2-7; the match to TRBD2 covers 10 bases. The CDR3 runs to 15 residues. Unmatched junction bases numbered 7, after V lost 5 bases and J lost 3 bases. CDR1 is LNHDA, CDR2 SQIVND, per germline (reference sequence). In DNA form, the CDR3 reads TGTGCCAGTAGTGTCTCTAGCGGGGGAGGCTACGAGCAGTACTTC. Its protein is CASSVSSGGGYEQYF. Using reference TRBV19 and TRBJ2-7 for the parts outside the CDR3, the full variable domain is DGGITQSPKYLFRKEGQNVTLSCEQNLNHDAMYWYRQDPGQGLRLIYYSQIVNDFQKGDIAEGYSVSREKKESFPLTVTSAQKNPTAFYLCASSVSSGGGYEQYFGPGTRLTVT.

This clone was seen more than once but under ten times. This chain connects TRBV7-9 to TRBJ1-2; D remains ambiguous. This CDR3 is 16 amino acids long. Germline V CDR1 and CDR2: SEHNR, FQNEAQ (reference sequence). V lost 3 bases, J lost 0 bases, and 14 bases lay in between. Here the CDR3 reads CASSLDGISANYGYTF. The DNA for the CDR3 is TGTGCCAGCAGCTTGGATGGGATATCAGCTAACTATGGCTACACCTTC.

The rearrangement joins TRBV7-2 to TRBJ1-1; D remains unclear. The germline CDR1 and CDR2 sequences are SGHTA and FQGNSA. V lost 5 bases to trimming and J lost 6 bases, with 7 bases between them. This CDR3 has 11 amino acids. The CDR3 region has the DNA TGTGCCAGCAGCCAATCCGCTGAAGCTTTCTTT. This encodes CASSQSAEAFF.

CDR3 DNA sequence: TGCAGCGTTCCCGACAGGTCCGAGCAGTACTTC. The encoded protein is CSVPDRSEQYF. This chain connects TRBV29-1 to TRBJ2-7, with D possibly TRBD1 on 6 matching bases. The CDR3 totals 11 residues. Germline V CDR1 and CDR2: SQVTM, ANQGSEA. V was clipped by 5 bases and J by 6 bases, with 11 bases between them.

This clone was counted a few times. This chain links TRBV7-2 with TRBJ1-2, with a weak D call TRBD1 (6 bases). V was clipped by 5 bases and J by 6 bases, with 13 bases between them. This CDR3 has 13 residues. Germline loops: CDR1 SGHTA, CDR2 FQGNSA. The CDR3 DNA reads TGTGCCAGCAGCATTAACAGGGCGAATGGCTACACCTTC. Protein sequence: CASSINRANGYTF.

This clone was seen a few times. This rearrangement joins TRBV7-2 to TRBJ2-7; 11 bases match TRBD2. Germline CDR1 and CDR2: SGHTA and FQGNSA. The junction had 4 bases not matched to a gene; V was cut back by 3 bases and J by 3 bases. The CDR3 spans 15 residues. The chain's CDR3 is CASSFAGTSGYEQYF. The CDR3 DNA reads TGTGCCAGCAGCTTCGCCGGGACTAGCGGCTACGAGCAGTACTTC.

V usage is TRBV6-1 and J usage is TRBJ1-2, with 10 nucleotides matching TRBD1. Germline lookup yields CDR1 MNHNS and CDR2 SASEGT. The CDR3 runs to 14 residues. The V segment lost 6 bases and the J segment 4 bases; nucleotides outside the gene matches: 5. The CDR3 spells CASRGTGERYGYTF. CDR3 nucleotide sequence: TGTGCCAGCAGAGGGACAGGGGAGCGCTATGGCTACACCTTC.

A few counts support this clone. This chain uses TRBV30 with TRBJ1-2, with D possibly TRBD1 on 6 matching bases. This CDR3 comprises 11 residues. Germline V CDR1 and CDR2: GTSNPN, SVGIG (reference sequence). V was pared by 8 bases and J by 8 bases, with 15 bases between. CDR3 bases: TGTGCCGCGACGGGGGCTCGAGGCTACACCTTC. Amino acids: CAATGARGYTF. Supplemented by reference TRBV30 and TRBJ1-2, the full variable domain reads SQTIHQWPATLVQPVGSPLSLECTVEGTSNPNLYWYRQAAGRGLQLLFYSVGIGQISSEVPQNLSASRPQDRQFILSSKKLLLSDSGFYLCAATGARGYTFGSGTRLTVV.